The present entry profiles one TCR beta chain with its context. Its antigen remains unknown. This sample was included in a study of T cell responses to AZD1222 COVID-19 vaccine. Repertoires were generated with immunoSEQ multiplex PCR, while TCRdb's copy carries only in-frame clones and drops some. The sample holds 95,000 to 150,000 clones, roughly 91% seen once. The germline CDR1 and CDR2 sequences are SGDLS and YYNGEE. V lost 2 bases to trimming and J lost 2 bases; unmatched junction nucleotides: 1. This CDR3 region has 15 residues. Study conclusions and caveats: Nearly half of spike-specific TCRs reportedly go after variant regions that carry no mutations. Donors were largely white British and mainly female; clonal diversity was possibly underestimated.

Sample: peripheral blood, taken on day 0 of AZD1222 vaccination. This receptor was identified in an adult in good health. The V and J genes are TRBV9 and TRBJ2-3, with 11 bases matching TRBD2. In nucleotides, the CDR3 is TGTGCCAGCAGCGTTAGCGGGGGGGCCACAGATACGCAGTATTTT. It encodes CASSVSGGATDTQYF.